Shown below are 17 T cell receptor beta chains from a single sample sequenced in a study of post-analysis software for immune sequencing data. Findings and limits, study-wide: Relative to controls, patients had 4 or 5 TRBV segments at higher frequency, with TRBV5-6, TRBV5-1 and TRBV20-1 among these.

These receptors have no identified antigens. Unique molecular identifiers tagged the TCR beta cDNA libraries. Using its own MiXCR run on the PCR reads, TCRdb lists one record per CDR3 protein. The sample yields just over 250,000 distinct CDR3 sequences, roughly a third seen once. The sample comprised blood. The receptors here all came from a girl aged 10-17 years with multiple sclerosis.

This clonotype was observed many times. The rearrangement links TRBV7-9 to TRBJ2-3, with D hard to call. CDR1 and CDR2 from the germline V gene are SEHNR and FQNEAQ (reference sequence). The V end lost 2 bases, the J end lost 8 bases, and 11 bases lay between the germline ends. This CDR3 has 13 residues. As DNA, the CDR3 is TGTGCCAGCAGCTTAAGCGCTGCTGGTACGCAGTATTTT. Protein: CASSLSAAGTQYF.

The chain recombines TRBV5-1 with TRBJ2-3; 8 positions agree with TRBD1. This CDR3 has 16 residues. The V gene end was trimmed by 6 bases and the J gene end by 1 base; junction bases not matched to a gene: 10. The germline V gene encodes CDR1 SGHRS and CDR2 YFSETQ. For the CDR3, the DNA is TGCGCCAGCACTCGGGGCCAGGGGGCTCGCACAGATACGCAGTATTTT. It translates to CASTRGQGARTDTQYF.

There are many counts of this clonotype. The chain couples TRBV6-1 to TRBJ2-7, with 7 bases matching TRBD2. V dropped 6 bases and J dropped 0; count of bases not matched to a gene: 11. CDR1 and CDR2 from the germline V gene are MNHNS and SASEGT. The length of the CDR3 is 16 residues. CDR3 sequence (DNA): TGTGCCAGCAGAGGAGCGGGAAAAGGTACCTCCTACGAGCAGTACTTC. Amino acids: CASRGAGKGTSYEQYF.

V gene TRBV3-1 combines with J gene TRBJ1-2, with D perhaps TRBD1 (6 bases). The germline gives CDR1 LGHDT, CDR2 YNNKEL (reference sequence). V was clipped by 4 bases and J by 7 bases, with 22 bases between them. This CDR3 is built from 16 residues. The CDR3 DNA follows: TGTGCCAGCAGCCCGTACACGGAAGGGACACGGGTTGGCTACACCTTC. This translates into CASSPYTEGTRVGYTF.

The chain uses TRBV6-1 and TRBJ2-5; the D gene could be TRBD1 or TRBD2 (6 bases each). V gave up 7 bases and J gave up 11 bases, with 32 bases separating them. CDR3 length equals 17 residues. Per germline, CDR1 MNHNS and CDR2 SASEGT. The CDR3 DNA is TGTGCCAGCACGGGGGCGGCTCCGCTAAGGATTACCAATGAGCAGTACTTC. Amino acid sequence: CASTGAAPLRITNEQYF.

This clonotype was found many times. The chain employs TRBV20-1 and TRBJ1-1; D may be TRBD1 (6 bases). The CDR3 totals 15 residues. Germline CDR1 and CDR2: DFQATT and SNEGSKA (reference sequence). V was clipped by 1 base and J by 4 bases, with 16 bases between them. CDR3 region: CSARVYQGGGTEAFF. CDR3 DNA: TGCAGTGCTAGAGTATACCAGGGAGGGGGCACTGAAGCTTTCTTT.

On this clonotype: A single base separates this from a much larger clone, so it may be a read error. This chain links TRBV29-1 with TRBJ1-2; 9 nucleotides match TRBD1. The CDR3 spans 15 residues. The germline V gene encodes CDR1 SQVTM and CDR2 ANQGSEA. V shed 8 bases and J 5 bases; nucleotides not matched to a gene: 15. This chain's CDR3 is CSIAGTGQGGYGYTF. The CDR3 nucleotides are TGCAGCATTGCGGGGACGGGACAGGGAGGTTATGGCTACACCTTC.

The gene calls are TRBV25-1 and TRBJ2-5, with D perhaps assigned TRBD1 or TRBD2 (5 bases each). Germline V gene sequence: CDR1 MGHDK, CDR2 SYGVNS. The ends were cut back, 8 bases at V and 2 bases at J, with 12 bases in the middle. The CDR3 is made up of 13 amino acids. This CDR3 reads CASSTGRQETQYF. CDR3 in DNA: TGTGCCAGCTCAACGGGACGGCAAGAGACCCAGTACTTC. Drawing the rest from reference TRBV25-1 and TRBJ2-5, the complete variable domain is EADIYQTPRYLVIGTGKKITLECSQTMGHDKMYWYQQDPGMELHLIHYSYGVNSTEKGDLSSESTVSRIRTEHFPLTLESARPSHTSQYLCASSTGRQETQYFGPGTRLLVL.

This clonotype was counted ten times or more. The rearrangement joins TRBV15 to TRBJ2-3, with D possibly being TRBD2 (5 bases). The V and J ends lost 7 bases and 2 bases respectively, with 10 bases between them. CDR1 LNHNV and CDR2 YYDKDF come from the germline V gene (reference sequence). This CDR3 spans 13 amino acids. The CDR3 loop is CATKAVFTDTQYF. CDR3 DNA sequence: TGTGCCACCAAAGCGGTTTTCACAGATACGCAGTATTTT.

Ten or more counts support this clonotype. This chain joins TRBV3-1 and TRBJ2-1; TRBD2 matches at 12 bases. CDR3 length: 16 amino acids. Germline loops: CDR1 LGHDT, CDR2 YNNKEL (reference sequence). V lost 3 bases and J lost 5; bases outside the gene matches: 5. The CDR3 here is CASSHTTSGRNNEQFF. The CDR3 region has the DNA TGTGCCAGCAGCCACACAACTAGCGGGAGGAACAATGAGCAGTTCTTC.

This clonotype came up many times. The V call is TRBV29-1, the J call TRBJ2-5, with D unresolved. The CDR3 runs 11 residues. V dropped 6 bases and J dropped 5 bases, with 10 bases sitting between them. Germline-derived CDR1 and CDR2 are SQVTM and ANQGSEA. Here the CDR3 DNA reads TGCAGCGTCTTGGCGTGGGAGACCCAGTACTTC. Encoded protein: CSVLAWETQYF. The full variable domain, in which reference TRBV29-1 and TRBJ2-5 provide the parts outside the CDR3, is SAVISQKPSRDICQRGTSLTIQCQVDSQVTMMFWYRQQPGQSLTLIATANQGSEATYESGFVIDKFPISRPNLTFSTLTVSNMSPEDSSIYLCSVLAWETQYFGPGTRLLVL.

About this clonotype: A much larger clone lies one base from this, so it may be a read error. The chain employs TRBV20-1 and TRBJ2-1; a weak D match, TRBD2 (6 bases). Looked up from germline, CDR1 is DFQATT and CDR2 is SNEGSKA (reference sequence). The CDR3 has 11 amino acids. V was shortened by 4 bases and J by 8 bases, with 9 bases between the two germline ends. CDR3 residues: CSANWEDEQFF. Here the CDR3 DNA reads TGCAGTGCTAACTGGGAGGATGAGCAGTTCTTC.

This clonotype appeared many times. The genes are TRBV5-1 and TRBJ1-5; D is possibly TRBD1 (6 bases). CDR1 and CDR2 from the germline V gene are SGHRS and YFSETQ. Trimming took 0 bases from V and 3 from J, leaving 10 bases between them. CDR3 length: 15 residues. The CDR3, as DNA: TGCGCCAGCAGCTTGGCCGGGGGGCCCAATCAGCCCCAGCATTTT. This sequence encodes CASSLAGGPNQPQHF.

In regard to this clonotype: A read error is possible here, since a much larger clone lies one base away. The chain employs TRBV7-9 and TRBJ2-1; a weak D match, TRBD2 (6 bases). V lost 11 bases to trimming and J lost 13 bases, with 15 bases between them. Germline V gene lookup returns CDR1 SEHNR and CDR2 FQNEAQ (reference sequence). The CDR3 is made up of 10 amino acids. Here the CDR3 DNA reads TGTGCCGTGGGAGGAGAGACCCAGTTCTTC. Protein product: CAVGGETQFF.

In this sample, this clonotype turned up a few times. CDR3 coding DNA: TGTGCCAGCATACAGTCGTCCATCTCCTACAATGAGCAGTACTTC. It is translated as CASIQSSISYNEQYF. This chain connects TRBV6-1 to TRBJ2-1; D gene ambiguous. The end of the DNA is better explained by TRBJ2-7, so the J call may be wrong. Germline loops: CDR1 MNHNS, CDR2 SASEGT. This CDR3 is 15 amino acids long.

This chain uses TRBV20-1 with TRBJ1-4, with 7 bases identical to TRBD1. The trim removed 4 bases at V and 4 bases at J, leaving 3 bases unmatched. Germline V gene lookup returns CDR1 DFQATT and CDR2 SNEGSKA (reference sequence). The CDR3 spans 13 residues. DNA of the CDR3: TGCAGTGCTATCGACAGGGTTAATGAAAAACTGTTTTTT. The encoded protein is CSAIDRVNEKLFF.

This chain joins TRBV28 and TRBJ1-2, with 7 bases identical to TRBD1. The length of the CDR3 is 15 residues. Germline CDR1 is MDHEN and CDR2 is SYDVKM. V dropped 5 bases and J dropped 4; count of bases not matched to a gene: 10. CDR3 DNA: TGTGCCAGCAGTCCTCCGGGCAGGGGGGTCTATGGCTACACCTTC. Translation: CASSPPGRGVYGYTF.